Below, 6 T cell receptor beta chains from the same sample are listed, as sequenced in a study of CD8 T cells in Susac syndrome. The RNA input was roughly 0.45 to 1 ug, and it was reverse transcribed with random hexamers. TCRdb reprocessed the immunoSEQ multiplex PCR reads via MiXCR and lists one record per CDR3 protein. The table records 140,000 or so distinct CDR3 sequences, 90% to 97% of them present only once. The source material was CD4+ T cells from PBMCs. All receptors come from a human donor with Susac syndrome.

The rearrangement links TRBV7-2 to TRBJ1-4; weak D call: TRBD1 (6 bases). Trimming took 7 bases from V and 7 from J, leaving 19 bases between them. This CDR3 is 15 amino acids long. Germline loops: CDR1 SGHTA, CDR2 FQGNSA. Here the CDR3 reads CASTLGGGHGEKLFF. The CDR3 nucleotides read TGTGCCAGCACCCTAGGGGGGGGGCACGGTGAAAAACTGTTTTTT.

The rearrangement uses TRBV2 and TRBJ2-7; 10 nucleotides agree with TRBD1. This CDR3 has 15 amino acids. CDR1 is SNHLY, CDR2 FYNNEI, per germline. Germline trimming cut 5 bases from V and 6 bases from J; bases unmatched to any gene: 10. CDR3 in DNA: TGTGCCAGCAGTCAGCCCCGGGACAGGGGAGGCGAGCAGTACTTC. This encodes CASSQPRDRGGEQYF.

The chain has TRBV12-3 or TRBV12-4 and TRBJ1-2; the D is unclear. The V gene lost 6 bases and the J gene lost 4 bases, with 12 bases spanning the gap. The CDR3 has 13 amino acids. CDR3: CASSPSESYGYTF. The CDR3 coding sequence is TGTGCCAGCAGCCCTTCGGAATCCTATGGCTACACCTTC.

The chain recombines TRBV18 with TRBJ2-5, with a possible D match to TRBD2 (6 bases). Between the trimmed V and J ends, which lost 5 bases and 4 bases, there was a span of 11 bases. Germline V gene sequence: CDR1 KGHSH, CDR2 LQKENI. This CDR3 has 13 amino acids. CDR3 sequence reads: CASSTGLAETQYF. The DNA of the CDR3 is TGTGCCAGCTCAACGGGACTTGCAGAGACCCAGTACTTC.

This chain's CDR3 is CASSQGPGPQFF. CDR3 nucleotides: TGCGCCAGCAGCCAGGGGCCGGGACCTCAGTTCTTC. This chain joins TRBV5-1 and TRBJ2-1; tentative D call: TRBD1 (6 bases). V was shortened by 4 bases and J by 13 bases, with 15 bases between the two germline ends. CDR1 is SGHRS, CDR2 YFSETQ, per germline. The length of the CDR3 is 12 residues.

This chain uses TRBV29-1 with TRBJ1-1, with D possibly TRBD1 on 5 matching bases. Germline CDR1 SQVTM, CDR2 ANQGSEA. The CDR3 is made up of 11 amino acids. Trimming cost V 8 bases and J 2 bases, with 9 bases left between them. CDR3 sequence (DNA): TGCAGCTCCGGGACCAACACTGAAGCTTTCTTT. This gives the protein CSSGTNTEAFF.